A selection of T cell receptor beta chains follows, all from one sample in a study of blood T cell repertoires in COVID-19. Measured with immunoSEQ multiplex PCR; TCRdb has only the in-frame clones, and not every one. The profile shows 110,000 to 150,000 clones, 84% of them singletons. Sequenced: PBMCs or T cells enriched from blood (not recorded which). These receptor sequences come from a woman between 18 and 29 years old who had been exposed to COVID-19. The CDR3 runs from the conserved cysteine through the conserved F or W.

TRBJ2-7 TRBV6-2/TRBV6-3 13 CASSSGVGNEQYF
TRBJ1-4 TRBV28 15 CASSSRRRGYEKLFF
TRBJ2-1 TRBV4-1 19 CASSQDPLRDSLLAKKQFF
TRBJ1-1 TRBV7-9 14 CASSFGQLNTEAFF
TRBJ1-5 TRBV7-2 14 CASSSGQGNQPQHF
TRBJ1-2 TRBV15 14 CATSRGGDSQGYTF
TRBJ1-3 TRBV19 15 CASSPRHISGNTIYF
TRBJ1-2 TRBV6-5 16 CASSYGGQGALYGYTF
TRBJ1-2 TRBV24-1 14 CATSDWTANYGYTF
TRBJ2-7 TRBV5-6 15 CASSLWGEPLFEQYF
TRBJ2-3 TRBV7-3 16 CASSSLAGGGWDTQYF
TRBJ2-1 TRBV15 16 CATSSIAESSYNEQFF
TRBJ2-7 TRBV18 15 CASSPPTSGGYEQYF
TRBJ1-5 TRBV27 14 CASSAGLPNQPQHF
TRBJ1-1 TRBV29-1 12 CSAVGEGTEAFF
TRBJ2-7 TRBV6-5 13 CASNRQGSHEQYF
TRBJ1-1 TRBV28 16 CASSLWSVTGQLRAFF
TRBJ2-3 TRBV6-5 14 CASSPTMTTDTQYF
TRBJ1-2 TRBV12-3/TRBV12-4 11 CASSWGDGYTF
TRBJ2-7 TRBV9 15 CASSTNGQGPYEQYF
TRBJ1-3 TRBV7-8 20 CASSFLRRGGAQSTGNTIYF
TRBJ2-7 TRBV5-4 16 CASSLGTSFLTYEQYF
TRBJ2-2 TRBV18 16 CASSPRANGPTGELFF
TRBJ2-7 TRBV19 15 CASSPQTGGRYEQYF
TRBJ1-4 TRBV9 15 CASSVEGQPNEKLFF
TRBJ1-4 TRBV3-1/TRBV3-2 18 CASSQDSEGLPSNEKLFF
TRBJ1-6 TRBV7-8 12 CASSPGGKTLHF
TRBJ1-2 TRBV6-5 16 CASSYLTTGALGGYTF
TRBJ1-2 TRBV5-1 14 CASAPDRGPDGYTF
TRBJ2-1 TRBV27 14 CASHGQLSGNEQFF
TRBJ2-5 TRBV7-2 14 CASSFNSVRETQYF
TRBJ2-3 TRBV7-2 14 CASSLVLGSDTQYF
TRBJ1-1 TRBV18 12 CASSLDRFEAFF
TRBJ2-7 TRBV27 17 CASSRRLLEQGSYEQYF
TRBJ2-5 TRBV30 13 CAWSVRLRETQYF
TRBJ2-5 TRBV27 14 CASSLRAPKETQYF
TRBJ1-2 TRBV19 14 CASSRGTGRHGYTF
TRBJ1-1 TRBV10-3 13 CAFRQGAGTEAFF
TRBJ2-7 TRBV6-2/TRBV6-3 15 CASSYGEGISYEQYF
TRBJ2-5 TRBV7-9 13 CASSFGGQETQYF
TRBJ1-4 TRBV9 13 CASRSATNEKLFF
TRBJ2-3 TRBV19 15 CASTKAGAGVDTQYF
TRBJ2-7 TRBV10-3 14 CAISESLALYEQYF
TRBJ2-1 TRBV7-2 17 CASSPLAGERTYNEQFF
TRBJ1-3 TRBV5-6 17 CASSLDGQGVSGNTIYF
TRBJ1-5 TRBV5-5 17 CASSLRSNTGGVQPQHF
TRBJ2-3 TRBV7-3 15 CASSLNLAGKDTQYF
TRBJ1-1 TRBV5-8 15 CASSLDTGVNTEAFF
TRBJ2-7 TRBV6-5 14 CASSPRTGSGEQYF
TRBJ2-7 TRBV5-1 14 CASNMDTGAREQYF
TRBJ2-1 TRBV7-9 16 CASSSRTGGSYNEQFF
TRBJ2-1 TRBV3-1/TRBV3-2 16 CASSSGGSGGYTEQFF
TRBJ2-2 TRBV28 16 CASNPFGGLDTGELFF
TRBJ2-2 TRBV5-5 17 CASSLDSGRSDTGELFF
TRBJ1-1 TRBV29-1 18 CSVEPRGQGPWGNTEAFF
TRBJ1-2 TRBV9 15 CASSVDQWQDYGYTF
TRBJ1-1 TRBV9 14 CASSGQTGNTEAFF
TRBJ2-1 TRBV6-5 15 CASRPGLSSYNEQFF
TRBJ2-3 TRBV28 18 CASSFGAVAGGSTDTQYF